This record concerns one TCR beta chain sequence. In the study's own analysis: Amplification of reference gene primers was used by the study to estimate nucleated cell counts. TCRdb keeps only in-frame clones here, not all; method: immunoSEQ multiplex PCR. That table gives V, J and clone size, and the DNA gave D and trimming. The table includes tens of thousands of clones, around 86% detected once. This entry comes from a study of blood T cell repertoires in COVID-19. For the study at large: Both acute and convalescent COVID-19 samples were obtained from the United States, Italy and Spain. The analysed material was cDNA or gDNA that came from T cells, B-cell-depleted T cells, or PBMCs.

Germline V lookup: CDR1 LGHDT, CDR2 YNNKEL (reference sequence). Trimming shortened V by 4 bases and J by 4 bases, and 11 bases separated the two germline ends. CDR3 length: 14 residues. This TCR derives from a man between 65 and 85 years old with acute or convalescent COVID-19. Sequencing input: peripheral blood. The chain recombines TRBV3-1 (or the pseudogene TRBV3-2) with TRBJ2-1; tentatively, D is TRBD2 (5 bases). The CDR3: CASSPPPGYNEQFF. The CDR3 DNA follows: TGTGCCAGCAGCCCCCCCCCGGGATACAATGAGCAGTTCTTC.